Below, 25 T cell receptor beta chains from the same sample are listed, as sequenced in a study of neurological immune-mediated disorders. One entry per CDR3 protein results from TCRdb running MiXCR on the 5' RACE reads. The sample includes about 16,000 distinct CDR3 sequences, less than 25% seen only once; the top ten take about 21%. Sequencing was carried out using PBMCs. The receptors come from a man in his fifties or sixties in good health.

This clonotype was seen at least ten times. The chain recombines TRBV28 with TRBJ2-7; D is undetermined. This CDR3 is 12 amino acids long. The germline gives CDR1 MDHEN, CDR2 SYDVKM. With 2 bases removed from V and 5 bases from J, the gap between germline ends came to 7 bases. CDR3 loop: CASSLPLDEQYF. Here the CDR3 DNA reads TGTGCCAGCAGTTTACCCCTGGACGAGCAGTACTTC. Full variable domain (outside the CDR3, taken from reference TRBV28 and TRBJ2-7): DVKVTQSSRYLVKRTGEKVFLECVQDMDHENMFWYRQDPGLGLRLIYFSYDVKMKEKGDIPEGYSVSREKKERFSLILESASTNQTSMYLCASSLPLDEQYFGPGTRLTVT.

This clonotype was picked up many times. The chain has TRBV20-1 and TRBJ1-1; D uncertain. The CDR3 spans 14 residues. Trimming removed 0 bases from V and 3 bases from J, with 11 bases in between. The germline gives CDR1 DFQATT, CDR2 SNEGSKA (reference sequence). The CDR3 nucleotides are TGCAGTGCTAGAGAGCGCGTATTTCACACTGAAGCTTTCTTT. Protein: CSARERVFHTEAFF.

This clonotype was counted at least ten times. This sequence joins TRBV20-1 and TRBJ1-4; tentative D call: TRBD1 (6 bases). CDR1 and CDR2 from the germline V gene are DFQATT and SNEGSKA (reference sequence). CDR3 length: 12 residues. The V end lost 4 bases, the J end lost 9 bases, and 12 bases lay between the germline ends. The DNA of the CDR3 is TGCAGTGCTAAGCGGGACAATCAAAAACTGTTTTTT. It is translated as CSAKRDNQKLFF.

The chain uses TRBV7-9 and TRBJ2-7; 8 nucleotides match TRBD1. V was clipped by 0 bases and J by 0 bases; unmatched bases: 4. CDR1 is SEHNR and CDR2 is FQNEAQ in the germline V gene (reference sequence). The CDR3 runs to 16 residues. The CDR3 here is CASSLAGQAYSYEQYF. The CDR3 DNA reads TGTGCCAGCAGCTTAGCGGGACAGGCCTACTCCTACGAGCAGTACTTC.

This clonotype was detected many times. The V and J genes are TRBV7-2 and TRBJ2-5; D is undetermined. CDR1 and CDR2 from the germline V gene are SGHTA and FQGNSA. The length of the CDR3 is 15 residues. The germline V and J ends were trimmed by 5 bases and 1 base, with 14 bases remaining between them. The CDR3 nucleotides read TGTGCCAGCAGCCCAGAGCCCGCAGTCCAAGAGACCCAGTACTTC. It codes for CASSPEPAVQETQYF.

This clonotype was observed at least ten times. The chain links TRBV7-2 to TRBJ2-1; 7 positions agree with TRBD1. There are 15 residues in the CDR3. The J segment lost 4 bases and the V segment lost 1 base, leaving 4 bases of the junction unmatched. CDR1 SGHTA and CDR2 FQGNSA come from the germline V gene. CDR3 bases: TGTGCCAGCAGCTTAGGAGGACAGGAATACAATGAGCAGTTCTTC. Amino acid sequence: CASSLGGQEYNEQFF.

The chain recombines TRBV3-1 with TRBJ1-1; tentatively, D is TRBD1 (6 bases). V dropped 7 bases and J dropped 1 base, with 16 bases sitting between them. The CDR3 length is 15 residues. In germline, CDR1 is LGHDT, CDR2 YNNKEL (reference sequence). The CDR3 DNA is TGTGCCAGCACCCCCGGGGGGCCGGGGAACACTGAAGCTTTCTTT. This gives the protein CASTPGGPGNTEAFF.

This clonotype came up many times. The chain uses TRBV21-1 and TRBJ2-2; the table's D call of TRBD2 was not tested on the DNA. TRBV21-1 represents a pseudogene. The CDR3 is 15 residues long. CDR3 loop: CASSRSGRGTGELFF. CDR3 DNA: TGTGCCAGCAGCAGGAGCGGGAGAGGCACCGGGGAGCTGTTTTTT.

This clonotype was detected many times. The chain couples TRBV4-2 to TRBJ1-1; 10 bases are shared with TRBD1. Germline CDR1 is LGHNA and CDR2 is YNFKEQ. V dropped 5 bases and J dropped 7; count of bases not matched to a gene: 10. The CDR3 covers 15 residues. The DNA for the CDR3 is TGTGCCAGCAGCAATACCGGGACAGGGGAAAATGAAGCTTTCTTT. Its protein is CASSNTGTGENEAFF.

The CDR3 here is CSVCNSGSIYNEQFF. The CDR3 region has the DNA TGCAGCGTTTGTAATAGCGGGAGTATATACAATGAGCAGTTCTTC. This chain connects TRBV29-1 to TRBJ2-1; 9 bases align to TRBD2. Trimming cost V 5 bases and J 4 bases; bases outside gene matches: 9. The CDR3 contains 15 residues. Per germline, CDR1 SQVTM and CDR2 ANQGSEA.

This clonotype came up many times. The CDR3 bases are TGCAGTGCTCGGACTAGCGGAACCCTGAGAGGGACCCAGTACTTC. It is translated as CSARTSGTLRGTQYF. V gene TRBV20-1 combines with J gene TRBJ2-5, with 10 nucleotides matching TRBD2. The germline gives CDR1 DFQATT, CDR2 SNEGSKA (reference sequence). Trimming took 5 bases from V and 7 from J; bases not matched to a gene: 13. The CDR3 totals 15 residues.

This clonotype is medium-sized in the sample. CDR3 coding DNA: TGCAGCGTGAAACAGGGAGTGTCAGATACGCAGTATTTT. Its protein product is CSVKQGVSDTQYF. The rearrangement links TRBV29-1 to TRBJ2-3, with D maybe TRBD1 (6 bases). The CDR3 consists of 13 residues. The germline gives CDR1 SQVTM, CDR2 ANQGSEA. V lost 6 bases and J lost 4, with 14 bases in between.

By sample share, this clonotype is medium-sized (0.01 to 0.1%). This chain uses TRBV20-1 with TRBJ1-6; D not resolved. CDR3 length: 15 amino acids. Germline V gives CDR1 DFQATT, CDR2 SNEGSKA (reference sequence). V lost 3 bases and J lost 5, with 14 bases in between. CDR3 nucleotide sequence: TGCAGTGCTAGGGCCGGGCCGCTACATAATTCACCCCTCCACTTT. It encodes CSARAGPLHNSPLHF.

Here the CDR3 DNA reads TGCAGTGCTAGCGGCGGACAGGGAAACTTGGCCTACAATGAGCAGTTCTTC. Encoded protein: CSASGGQGNLAYNEQFF. The gene calls are TRBV20-1 and TRBJ2-1; 8 bases align to TRBD1. With V trimmed by 3 bases and J by 2 bases, 12 bases remained unmatched. Germline V CDR1 and CDR2: DFQATT, SNEGSKA (reference sequence). CDR3 length: 17 residues.

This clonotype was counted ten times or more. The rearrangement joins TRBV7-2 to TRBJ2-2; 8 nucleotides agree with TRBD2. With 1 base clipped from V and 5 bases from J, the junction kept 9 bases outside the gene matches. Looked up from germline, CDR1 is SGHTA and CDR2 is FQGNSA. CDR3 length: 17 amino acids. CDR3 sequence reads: CASSLEAAGVTTGELFF. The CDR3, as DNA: TGTGCCAGCAGCTTAGAGGCAGCGGGAGTGACGACCGGGGAGCTGTTTTTT.

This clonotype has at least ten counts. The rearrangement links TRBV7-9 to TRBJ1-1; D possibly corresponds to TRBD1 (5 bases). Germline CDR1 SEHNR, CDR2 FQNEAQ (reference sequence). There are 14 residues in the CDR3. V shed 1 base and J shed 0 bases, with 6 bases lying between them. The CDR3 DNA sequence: TGTGCCAGCAGCTTAGGACAGATGAACACTGAAGCTTTCTTT. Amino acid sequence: CASSLGQMNTEAFF.

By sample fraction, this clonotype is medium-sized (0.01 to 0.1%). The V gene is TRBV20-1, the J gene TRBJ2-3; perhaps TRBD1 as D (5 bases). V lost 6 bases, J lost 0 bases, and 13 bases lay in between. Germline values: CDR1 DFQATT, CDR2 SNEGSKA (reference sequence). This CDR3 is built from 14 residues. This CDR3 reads CSAREGPSTDTQYF. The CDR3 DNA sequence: TGCAGTGCCAGGGAAGGCCCTAGCACAGATACGCAGTATTTT.

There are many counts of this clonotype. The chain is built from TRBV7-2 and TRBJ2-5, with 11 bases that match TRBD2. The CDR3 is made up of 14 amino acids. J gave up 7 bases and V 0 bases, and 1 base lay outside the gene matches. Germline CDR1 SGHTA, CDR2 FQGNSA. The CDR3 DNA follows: TGTGCCAGCAGCTTAGCCGGGACTAGCGGGACCCAGTACTTC. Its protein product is CASSLAGTSGTQYF.

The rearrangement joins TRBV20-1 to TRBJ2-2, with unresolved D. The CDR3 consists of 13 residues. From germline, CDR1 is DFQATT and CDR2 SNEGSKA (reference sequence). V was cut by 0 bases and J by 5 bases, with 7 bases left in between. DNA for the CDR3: TGCAGTGCTAGAGATCGAGGAACCGGGGAGCTGTTTTTT. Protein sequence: CSARDRGTGELFF.

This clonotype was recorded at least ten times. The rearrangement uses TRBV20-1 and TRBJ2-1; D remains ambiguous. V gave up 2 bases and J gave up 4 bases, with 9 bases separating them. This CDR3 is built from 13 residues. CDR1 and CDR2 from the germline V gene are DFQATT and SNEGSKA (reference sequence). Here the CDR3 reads CSARLVGYNEQFF. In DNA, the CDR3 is TGCAGTGCTAGATTGGTGGGTTACAATGAGCAGTTCTTC.

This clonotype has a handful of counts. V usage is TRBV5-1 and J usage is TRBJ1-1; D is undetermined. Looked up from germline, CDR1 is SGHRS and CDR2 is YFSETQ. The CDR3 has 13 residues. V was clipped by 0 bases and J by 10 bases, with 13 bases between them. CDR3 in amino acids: CASSLDGNTTAFF. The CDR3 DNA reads TGCGCCAGCAGCTTGGACGGAAACACTACAGCTTTCTTT.

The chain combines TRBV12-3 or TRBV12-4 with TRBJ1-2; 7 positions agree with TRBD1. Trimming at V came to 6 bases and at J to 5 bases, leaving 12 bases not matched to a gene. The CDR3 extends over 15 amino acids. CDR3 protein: CASRDGTAARYGYTF. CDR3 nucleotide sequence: TGTGCCAGCAGAGACGGGACAGCGGCGCGGTATGGCTACACCTTC.

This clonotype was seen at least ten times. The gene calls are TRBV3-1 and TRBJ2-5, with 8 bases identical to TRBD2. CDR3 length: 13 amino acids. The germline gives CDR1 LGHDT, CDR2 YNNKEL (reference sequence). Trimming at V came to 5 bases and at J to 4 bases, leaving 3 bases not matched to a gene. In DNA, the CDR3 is TGTGCCAGCAGCAATCTAGCGGGAGAGACCCAGTACTTC. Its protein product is CASSNLAGETQYF.

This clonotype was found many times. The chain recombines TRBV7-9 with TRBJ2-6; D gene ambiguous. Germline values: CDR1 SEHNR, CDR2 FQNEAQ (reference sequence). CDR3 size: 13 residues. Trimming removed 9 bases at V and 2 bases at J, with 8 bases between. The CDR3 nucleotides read TGTGCCAGTTCCCGGGCTGGGGCCAACGTCCTGACTTTC. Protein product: CASSRAGANVLTF.

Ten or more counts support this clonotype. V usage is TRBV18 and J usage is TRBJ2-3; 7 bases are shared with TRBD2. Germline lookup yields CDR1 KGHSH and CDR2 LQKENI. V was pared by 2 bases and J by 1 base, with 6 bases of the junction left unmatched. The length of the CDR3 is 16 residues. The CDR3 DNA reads TGTGCCAGCTCACCAAACAGGCTAGCGGGCACAGATACGCAGTATTTT. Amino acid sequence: CASSPNRLAGTDTQYF.